Given below is one T cell receptor beta chain in context. This clonotype showed up many times. Its binding antigen is unknown. The input lacks base qualities; no much larger clone sits a single base away. The source of the sample is a study of T cells in Graves' hyperthyroidism and ophthalmopathy (dated by TCRdb to the late 2010s). With regard to the full study: Peripheral blood was collected at initial diagnosis, before any treatment. To identify TCR V-J signatures that set the groups apart, the researchers used a discovery cohort of 100 or so patients, made up of 40 to 45 with Graves' ophthalmopathy and 57 with stable Graves' hyperthyroidism. The roughly 94 discovery patients were randomly split 7:3 into training and test sets. In addition, the study compared T-cell repertoires in thyroid tissue and in blood from five to seven Graves' hyperthyroidism patients. TCR Vbeta CDR3 sequencing of approximately 140 peripheral blood samples (43 ophthalmopathy, 75 hyperthyroidism and roughly 17 progressor patients) is reported in the paper. An independent validation cohort of about 19 hyperthyroidism patients and about 16 patients who later progressed to ophthalmopathy tested prospective prediction of ophthalmopathy. After sampling, hyperthyroidism patients received methimazole starting at 30 mg daily, and ophthalmopathy patients received high-dose intravenous methylprednisolone. Broader findings and caveats from the paper: In validation, the model predicted progression to ophthalmopathy with around 71% sensitivity and 72% to 85% specificity, a median of about six months before onset. Most expanded thyroid clonotypes (frequency above 0.001) were also detected in blood, suggesting blood repertoires may reflect thyroid immune responses. Sample size was not statistically predetermined, and investigators were not blinded to group allocation. A 13 V-J signature model separated ophthalmopathy from stable hyperthyroidism, with over 85% sensitivity and about 81% specificity in cross-validation and 80%/75% in testing.

From the cysteine through the phenylalanine, the CDR3 covers 13 amino acids. Only the CDR3 region is kept as DNA, spanning 39 bases read in frame from base 1. CDR1 SGHTA and CDR2 FQGNSA were looked up in the germline V gene. The trim is 3 bases for V and 2 bases for J, with a gap of 8 bases between the germline ends. Amplification of TCR beta CDR3 regions was carried out from RNA transcripts. A first-round RT-PCR of the TCR CDR3 used the HTBI primer set with the Qiagen OneStep RT-PCR kit. Libraries were constructed in a second round of multiplex PCR, after which size selection and purification were performed. The libraries were sequenced on an Illumina HiSeq2000 using paired-end 100 bp reads. The source study handled its data this way. SOAPnuke was used to process the raw data, with reads discarded if the reads contained adapters or uncalled bases, had a mean Phred below 15, or lacked an exact constant-primer or identifier match. COPE v1.2.5 was used to merge the high-quality paired reads, and each unique nucleotide sequence was defined as a clonotype. MiTCR v1.1 was used to align clonotypes to the IMGT TRBV, TRBD and TRBJ reference segments. The analysis was restricted to V-J combinations with a frequency above 0.0001, which together covered 99% to 99.2% of the repertoires. The TCS score was defined as the ratio of F50 (clonal expansion) to E x V (chaos), calculated using BLOSUM62-based TCRdist between CDR3 peptides within each V-J. Welch's t-statistics and random forest reduced 514 V-J features to fewer than 15, which were used in a naive Bayes classifier (R e1071). In TCRdb, the public reads were trimmed at Q25 with fastp and aligned with MiXCR, with productive beta chains retained. One record per CDR3 amino acid sequence lists the most common genes and DNA. These V and J calls derive from TCRdb rather than the authors' analysis. Across this sample there are 550,000 to 800,000 distinct CDR3 sequences, with approximately 16% seen only once. The ten largest account for around 7.7% of the sample.

Graves' hyperthyroidism was defined as stable when no progression to ophthalmopathy occurred over 18 months of follow-up. Hyperthyroidism patients were aged 18 to 65 years and newly diagnosed, with disease duration of less than 2 months. Any patient with an uncontrolled infection, another autoimmune disease, pregnancy or lactation was excluded. Diagnoses relied on clinical symptoms, serum thyroxine and TRAb, thyroid ultrasound and orbital computed tomography. PBMCs were separated from 10 ml of fresh peripheral blood using Ficoll-Paque density gradient centrifugation. Total RNA was extracted using Trizol reagent, and RNA quality was assessed on an Agilent 2100 Bioanalyzer.

This receptor chain uses TRBV7-2 and TRBJ2-7; the D gene is perhaps TRBD2, from 5 matching bases. Source material: blood. This TCR was recovered from a man between 18 and 29 years old with Graves' hyperthyroidism. CDR3 loop: CASSFAEAYEQYF. The DNA sequence is given as TGTGCCAGCAGCTTCGCGGAGGCCTACGAGCAGTACTTC.